The sequence of this T cell receptor beta chain was determined in a study of T cells in Graves' hyperthyroidism and ophthalmopathy. Study-wide results and caveats: Blood samples included most of the expanded thyroid clonotypes exceeding 0.001.

Amplified TCR beta CDR3 regions came from RNA transcripts. HTBI primers were used for first-round RT-PCR of the TCR CDR3. TCRdb used MiXCR to reprocess the multiplex PCR reads, holding one entry per CDR3 protein. The sample records 800,000 or so distinct CDR3 sequences, more than 30% being singletons. Concerning this clonotype: The antigen is undetermined.

The receptor was isolated from a young man with Graves' hyperthyroidism. Sample: blood.

The CDR3 reads CASSTLTGMGQPQHF. The CDR3 DNA sequence: TGTGCCAGCAGCACGTTGACAGGGATGGGTCAGCCCCAGCATTTT. J is TRBJ1-5 and V is TRBV7-9; 7 bases map to TRBD1. J gave up 6 bases and V 5 bases, and 10 bases lay outside the gene matches. The CDR3 has 15 amino acids. Germline lookup yields CDR1 SEHNR and CDR2 FQNEAQ (reference sequence). The full variable domain, rest sourced from reference TRBV7-9 and TRBJ1-5, is DTGVSQNPRHKITKRGQNVTFRCDPISEHNRLYWYRQTLGQGPEFLTYFQNEAQLEKSRLLSDRFSAERPKGSFSTLEIQRTEQGDSAMYLCASSTLTGMGQPQHFGDGTRLSIL.